Listed below are T cell receptor beta chains from one sample, sequenced in a study of CD8 T cells in Susac syndrome. One entry per CDR3 protein, called by TCRdb with MiXCR from the immunoSEQ multiplex PCR reads. The table lists around 130,000 distinct CDR3 sequences, nearly 95% of them singletons. Input material: CD4+ T cells from PBMCs. Every receptor here comes from a human donor in good health. Both conserved end residues are part of each CDR3. The order of the fields is V gene, J gene, clone size, D gene, CDR3 protein, CDR3 DNA. D genes are given only for firm matches. Some rows mark clone size as missing; the rest say once, few, many or name a class of expanded clone.

>TRBV7-8|TRBJ2-3|-|-
CASTGLGGGGTDTQYF
TGTGCCAGCACCGGTCTAGGAGGGGGGGGAACAGATACGCAGTATTTT
>TRBV29-1|TRBJ2-7|-|TRBD1
CSVERTGGSHEQYF
TGCAGCGTTGAGAGGACAGGGGGCTCCCACGAGCAGTACTTC
>TRBV29-1|TRBJ2-1|-|-
CSVNSRGLNEQFF
TGCAGCGTCAACTCCCGGGGCCTCAATGAGCAGTTCTTC
>TRBV14|TRBJ2-7|-|-
CASSQIGGAEQYF
TGTGCCAGCAGCCAAATAGGTGGGGCCGAGCAGTACTTC
>TRBV7-2|TRBJ2-7|-|TRBD1
CASSSLDRVVYEQYF
TGTGCCAGCAGCTCGTTGGACAGGGTCGTCTACGAGCAGTACTTC
>TRBV4-2|TRBJ2-5|-|-
CASSPATPGGETQYF
TGTGCCAGCAGCCCAGCAACCCCTGGTGGGGAGACCCAGTACTTC
>TRBV7-2|TRBJ1-5|-|TRBD1
CASRTGTGGSQPQHF
TGTGCCAGCAGAACCGGGACAGGGGGCTCTCAGCCCCAGCATTTT
>TRBV27|TRBJ1-3|once|-
CASSTWTKDTIYF
TGTGCCAGCAGTACATGGACGAAGGACACCATATATTTT
>TRBV29-1|TRBJ2-5|-|TRBD1
CSVSWGQGTQETQYF
TGCAGCGTTAGTTGGGGACAGGGGACCCAAGAGACCCAGTACTTC
>TRBV6-5|TRBJ2-7|-|-
CASSRGPGEYF
TGTGCCAGCAGTCGGGGCCCTGGGGAGTACTTC
>TRBV12-3/TRBV12-4|TRBJ2-1|-|-
CASSIYNEQFF
TGTGCCAGCAGTATATACAATGAGCAGTTCTTC
>TRBV29-1|TRBJ2-5|-|TRBD1
CSGGQGIETQYF
TGCAGCGGGGGACAGGGGATAGAGACCCAGTACTTC
>TRBV18|TRBJ1-5|-|-
CASSPGVDQPQHF
TGTGCCAGCTCGCCAGGGGTGGATCAGCCCCAGCATTTT
>TRBV28|TRBJ1-1|-|TRBD1
CASNGWQGAAFF
TGTGCCAGCAACGGGTGGCAGGGGGCGGCTTTCTTT
>TRBV2|TRBJ2-1|-|TRBD2
CASSDPGGSYNEQFF
TGTGCCAGCAGTGATCCGGGAGGCTCCTACAATGAGCAGTTCTTC
>TRBV2|TRBJ2-1|-|TRBD2
CASTSRSGSSYNEQFF
TGTGCCAGCACTTCACGGAGCGGGAGCTCCTACAATGAGCAGTTCTTC
>TRBV6-2/TRBV6-3|TRBJ2-7|once|-
CASSGDGGVRGQYF
TGTGCCAGCAGCGGCGACGGCGGGGTCCGGGGGCAGTACTTC
>TRBV6-5|TRBJ2-3|-|TRBD2
CASSYYTSGRTSDTQYF
TGTGCCAGCAGTTACTATACTAGCGGTCGAACCTCAGATACGCAGTATTTT
>TRBV20-1|TRBJ1-4|-|TRBD1
CSAGQGANEKLFF
TGCAGTGCCGGACAGGGGGCTAATGAAAAACTGTTTTTT
>TRBV3-1|TRBJ1-1|-|-
CASSPRGRAEAFF
TGTGCCAGCAGCCCACGGGGGAGGGCTGAAGCTTTCTTT
>TRBV6-2/TRBV6-3|TRBJ1-1|-|-
CASRDPGVHREPEAFF
TGTGCCAGCAGGGATCCCGGGGTACACAGGGAACCTGAAGCTTTCTTT
>TRBV29-1|TRBJ2-7|-|TRBD2
CSVVGARGSSGRVSYEQYF
TGCAGCGTCGTTGGGGCTCGGGGATCTAGCGGGAGGGTATCCTACGAGCAGTACTTC
>TRBV19|TRBJ2-2|-|-
CASSTGYTGELFF
TGTGCCAGTAGTACAGGATACACCGGGGAGCTGTTTTTT
>TRBV6-5|TRBJ1-2|-|-
CASSATSYGYTF
TGTGCCAGCAGTGCTACCAGCTATGGCTACACCTTC
>TRBV12-3/TRBV12-4|TRBJ2-7|-|-
CASSVDMPPLGEQYF
TGTGCCAGCAGTGTAGATATGCCCCCTCTCGGGGAGCAGTACTTC
>TRBV28|TRBJ2-7|-|-
CASSSGPRSDEQYF
TGTGCCAGCAGTTCGGGCCCTCGGAGCGACGAGCAGTACTTC
>TRBV7-9|TRBJ2-1|-|-
CASSRGGRDQEQFF
TGTGCCAGCAGCCGTGGCGGGCGGGACCAGGAGCAGTTCTTC
>TRBV3-1|TRBJ1-2|-|-
CASSHDAGNYGYTF
TGTGCCAGCAGCCACGATGCAGGGAACTATGGCTACACCTTC
>TRBV9|TRBJ2-7|-|-
CASSVGLDSYEQYF
TGTGCCAGCAGCGTAGGACTCGATTCCTACGAGCAGTACTTC
>TRBV14|TRBJ2-2|once|-
CASNSGELFF
TGTGCCAGCAATTCCGGGGAGCTGTTTTTT
>TRBV5-1|TRBJ2-1|-|-
CASSEQGGNEQFF
TGCGCCAGCAGCGAACAGGGAGGGAATGAGCAGTTCTTC
>TRBV5-1|TRBJ1-1|-|-
CASSLEPLNTEAFF
TGCGCCAGCAGCTTGGAACCGCTGAACACTGAAGCTTTCTTT
>TRBV4-2|TRBJ2-6|-|-
CASSQAVSGANVLTF
TGTGCCAGCAGCCAAGCAGTTTCTGGGGCCAACGTCCTGACTTTC
>TRBV2|TRBJ1-4|-|TRBD1
CASRRDRASTNEKLFF
TGTGCCAGCAGGCGCGACAGGGCATCAACTAATGAAAAACTGTTTTTT
>TRBV28|TRBJ1-2|-|-
CASSLSQGNYGYTF
TGTGCCAGCAGTCTCAGTCAGGGTAACTATGGCTACACCTTC
>TRBV10-3|TRBJ1-1|-|-
CAISVNGRNTEAFF
TGTGCCATCAGTGTGAACGGCAGGAACACTGAAGCTTTCTTT
>TRBV30|TRBJ1-2|-|TRBD1
CAWRQGAGGYTF
TGTGCCTGGAGGCAGGGGGCGGGTGGCTACACCTTC
>TRBV7-2|TRBJ2-2|-|-
CASSQTGSAGELFF
TGTGCCAGCAGCCAAACAGGTTCGGCCGGGGAGCTGTTTTTT
>TRBV28|TRBJ2-1|once|TRBD2
CASTTGGRGPHNEQFF
TGTGCCAGCACCACAGGCGGGAGAGGTCCCCACAATGAGCAGTTCTTC
>TRBV2|TRBJ2-5|-|TRBD2
CASVLAPETQYF
TGTGCCAGCGTACTAGCGCCAGAGACCCAGTACTTC
>TRBV5-1|TRBJ2-7|-|-
CASNYEQYF
TGCGCCAGCAACTACGAGCAGTACTTC
>TRBV7-9|TRBJ2-3|-|-
CASSPGLRTDTQYF
TGTGCCAGCAGCCCGGGCCTTAGGACAGATACGCAGTATTTT
>TRBV29-1|TRBJ2-7|-|-
CSVVERGLSYEQYF
TGCAGCGTGGTGGAGAGGGGCCTTTCCTACGAGCAGTACTTC
>TRBV4-2|TRBJ2-2|-|-
CASSHGGNTGELFF
TGTGCCAGCAGCCATGGCGGGAACACCGGGGAGCTGTTTTTT
>TRBV7-9|TRBJ2-1|-|TRBD2
CASSLVQREGINEQFF
TGTGCCAGCAGCTTAGTCCAGCGGGAGGGTATCAATGAGCAGTTCTTC
>TRBV7-9|TRBJ2-1|-|TRBD2
CASSPGTSGTGEQFF
TGTGCCAGCAGCCCCGGGACTAGCGGGACGGGTGAGCAGTTCTTC
>TRBV2|TRBJ2-4|-|-
CASSVSPPGAPYIQYF
TGTGCCAGCAGCGTATCTCCCCCAGGGGCCCCGTACATTCAGTACTTC
>TRBV5-6|TRBJ2-1|-|-
CASSWRRVDEQFF
TGTGCCAGCAGCTGGAGGAGGGTCGATGAGCAGTTCTTC
>TRBV5-1|TRBJ2-7|-|-
CASSFPSATTYEQYF
TGCGCCAGCAGCTTTCCCAGCGCGACAACCTACGAGCAGTACTTC
>TRBV20-1|TRBJ2-2|-|-
CSAPSNRGVGELFF
TGCAGTGCCCCGTCTAATAGGGGGGTCGGGGAGCTGTTTTTT
>TRBV12-3/TRBV12-4|TRBJ2-2|-|TRBD2
CASSVSGEGPTGELFF
TGTGCCAGCAGTGTATCCGGGGAGGGCCCCACCGGGGAGCTGTTTTTT
>TRBV5-1|TRBJ2-5|-|-
CASSWTGGETQYF
TGCGCCAGCAGCTGGACTGGGGGAGAGACCCAGTACTTC